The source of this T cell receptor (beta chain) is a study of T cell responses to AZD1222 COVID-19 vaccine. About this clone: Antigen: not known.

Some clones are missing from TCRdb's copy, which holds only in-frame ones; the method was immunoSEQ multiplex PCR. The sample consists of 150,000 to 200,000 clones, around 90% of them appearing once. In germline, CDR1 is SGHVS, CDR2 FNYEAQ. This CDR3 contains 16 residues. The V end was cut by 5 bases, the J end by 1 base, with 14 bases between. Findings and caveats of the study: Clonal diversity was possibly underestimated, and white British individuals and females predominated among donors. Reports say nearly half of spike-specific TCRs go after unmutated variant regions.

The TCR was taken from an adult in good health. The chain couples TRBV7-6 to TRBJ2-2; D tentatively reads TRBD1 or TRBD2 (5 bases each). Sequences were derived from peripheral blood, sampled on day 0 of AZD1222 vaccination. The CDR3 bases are TGTGCCAGCAGCAAATCAGGGACGGAGAACACCGGGGAGCTGTTTTTT. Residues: CASSKSGTENTGELFF. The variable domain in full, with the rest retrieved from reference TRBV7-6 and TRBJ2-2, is GAGVSQSPRYKVTKRGQDVALRCDPISGHVSLYWYRQALGQGPEFLTYFNYEAQQDKSGLPNDRFSAERPEGSISTLTIQRTEQRDSAMYRCASSKSGTENTGELFFGEGSRLTVL.